Shown below are 11 T cell receptor beta chains from a single sample sequenced in a study of T cell changes during pregnancy in multiple sclerosis. Assay used: immunoSEQ multiplex PCR; TCRdb lists only in-frame clones, some missing. Found here are 55,000 or so clones, over 80% of them singletons; the top ten hold 0.15% to 0.2%. Sequenced here: CD4+ T cells from peripheral blood mononuclear cells, sampled after pregnancy. Every receptor here comes from a female donor in good health, enrolled as a control in a pregnancy study.

The gene calls are TRBV6-6 and TRBJ1-1; 8 positions match TRBD1. There are 15 residues in the CDR3. The trim removed 6 bases at V and 1 base at J, leaving 7 bases unmatched. CDR1 is MNHNY and CDR2 is SVGAGI in the germline V gene (reference sequence). Here the CDR3 DNA reads TGTGCCAGCAGGAGACAGGGGCAAAAGAACACTGAAGCTTTCTTT. It translates to CASRRQGQKNTEAFF.

This chain links TRBV15 with TRBJ1-6; D is ambiguous. V gave up 0 bases and J gave up 11 bases, with 11 bases separating them. The germline CDR1 and CDR2 sequences are LNHNV and YYDKDF (reference sequence). The CDR3 sequence is 14 residues long. The CDR3 spells CATSRDQGRAPLHF. The CDR3 DNA sequence: TGTGCCACCAGCAGAGATCAAGGGAGGGCACCCCTCCACTTT.

The V and J genes are TRBV7-9 and TRBJ2-7; 8 bases are shared with TRBD1. CDR3 length: 14 residues. Germline loops: CDR1 SEHNR, CDR2 FQNEAQ (reference sequence). The trim removed 7 bases at V and 0 bases at J, leaving 5 bases unmatched. CDR3 loop: CASITGTGSYEQYF. The CDR3 DNA reads TGTGCCAGCATCACCGGGACAGGCTCCTACGAGCAGTACTTC. The full variable domain, its missing parts supplied by reference TRBV7-9 and TRBJ2-7, is DTGVSQNPRHKITKRGQNVTFRCDPISEHNRLYWYRQTLGQGPEFLTYFQNEAQLEKSRLLSDRFSAERPKGSFSTLEIQRTEQGDSAMYLCASITGTGSYEQYFGPGTRLTVT.

The rearrangement uses TRBV20-1 and TRBJ2-1; D may be TRBD1 (5 bases). The germline gives CDR1 DFQATT, CDR2 SNEGSKA (reference sequence). The CDR3 has 11 residues. V lost 7 bases, J lost 10 bases, and 14 bases lay in between. In nucleotides, the CDR3 is TGCAGTGTTATAAGGGGTGGCGAGCAGTTCTTC. Its translation: CSVIRGGEQFF.

V usage is TRBV2 and J usage is TRBJ2-1, with D possibly TRBD1 on 5 matching bases. Trimming pared 4 bases from V and 8 bases from J, leaving 15 bases between. Germline CDR1 is SNHLY and CDR2 is FYNNEI. This CDR3 has 14 residues. As DNA, the CDR3 is TGTGCCAGCAGTGGTTTGATTCAGGGCGATGAGCAGTTCTTC. It is translated as CASSGLIQGDEQFF.

The rearrangement joins TRBV30 to TRBJ1-3; no reliable D call. Trimming took off 3 bases at V and 2 bases at J, with 8 bases between the two ends. This CDR3 is built from 13 residues. Germline CDR1 and CDR2: GTSNPN and SVGIG (reference sequence). DNA of the CDR3: TGTGCCTGGAGGGCAGTTCCTGGAAACACCATATATTTT. It yields the protein CAWRAVPGNTIYF.

This rearrangement joins TRBV6-6 to TRBJ2-4, with TRBD2 identical over 12 bases. J was trimmed by 11 bases and V by 6 bases; bases with no gene match: 11. Germline CDR1 MNHNY, CDR2 SVGAGI (reference sequence). The CDR3 has 15 residues. The CDR3 bases are TGTGCCAGCAGCCCGACTAGCGGGGGCCCACCCGTTCAGTACTTC. It translates to CASSPTSGGPPVQYF.

The chain combines TRBV2 with TRBJ2-7; D may be TRBD2 (6 bases). The CDR3 length is 14 residues. Trimming left V 4 bases short and J 7 bases short, with 17 bases between. Germline CDR1 and CDR2: SNHLY and FYNNEI. The CDR3 region is CASSGDSLPGEQYF. In DNA form, the CDR3 reads TGTGCCAGCAGTGGGGACTCACTACCGGGGGAGCAGTACTTC.

This clone appeared a few times. The rearrangement joins TRBV2 to TRBJ1-2, with D tentatively TRBD1 (6 bases). The CDR3 extends over 13 amino acids. Looked up from germline, CDR1 is SNHLY and CDR2 is FYNNEI. V was trimmed by 7 bases and J by 7 bases, leaving 16 bases between them. The CDR3 loop is CASKPRGILGYTF. The CDR3 bases are TGTGCCAGCAAGCCTAGGGGGATTCTTGGCTACACCTTC.

This chain links TRBV12-5 with TRBJ2-1, with D possibly TRBD1 on 7 matching bases. Germline V lookup: CDR1 LGHNT, CDR2 FRNRAP. The CDR3 loop spans 20 amino acids. V lost 0 bases and J lost 1, with 22 bases in between. The CDR3 protein is CASGLVARGVLLESYNEQFF. Written as DNA, the CDR3 is TGTGCTAGTGGTTTGGTAGCCAGGGGGGTCCTTTTGGAATCCTACAATGAGCAGTTCTTC.

CDR3 sequence: CASSLGGNTGELFF. CDR3 coding DNA: TGTGCCAGCAGTTTGGGGGGGAACACCGGGGAGCTGTTTTTT. The chain joins TRBV11-2 to TRBJ2-2, with a weak D call TRBD2 (6 bases). Per the germline V gene, CDR1 is SGHAT and CDR2 is FQNNGV. This CDR3 contains 14 residues. Trimming left V 6 bases short and J 1 base short, with 9 bases between.